This TCR beta chain was documented in a study of graft-versus-host responses after intestinal transplantation. This clone occurred once. Antigen unknown. Germline CDR1 is LGHNT and CDR2 is FRNRAP. The CDR3 consists of 20 residues. V lost 6 bases and J lost 2; bases outside the gene matches: 23. The repertoire was sequenced with immunoSEQ multiplex PCR; TCRdb's copy has only in-frame clones and lacks some. The sample has about 99,000 clones; around 90% are singletons. J is TRBJ2-3 and V is TRBV12-5; TRBD2 agrees at 7 bases. The TCR was taken from a human donor who was the organ donor for an intestinal transplant. The starting material was unstimulated CD8+ T cells sorted from spleen or lymph node cells, obtained before transplant. The CDR3 loop reads CASGPGEGPIWCSITDTQYF. In nucleotides, the CDR3 is TGTGCTAGTGGCCCTGGGGAGGGGCCCATTTGGTGCTCAATCACAGATACGCAGTATTTT. Together with reference TRBV12-5 and TRBJ2-3, the CDR3 gives the full variable domain: DARVTQTPRHKVTEMGQEVTMRCQPILGHNTVFWYRQTMMQGLELLAYFRNRAPLDDSGMPKDRFSAEMPDATLATLKIQPSEPRDSAVYFCASGPGEGPIWCSITDTQYFGPGTRLTVL.